This TCR beta chain was sequenced for a study of cytotoxic CD8 clonotypes in ibrutinib-treated CLL. Germline-derived CDR1 and CDR2 are SNHLY and FYNNEI. The CDR3 runs to 16 residues. Trimming removed 8 bases at V and 2 bases at J, with 21 bases between. The study, taken as a whole, reports: Exceeding age-matched healthy donors, baseline clonality also tracked the counts of circulating CD8+ T cells.

Cryopreserved PBMCs were the source of around 2 micrograms of genomic DNA, which went to TCR beta libraries. Measured with immunoSEQ multiplex PCR; TCRdb has only the in-frame clones, and not every one. The sample lists 330,000 or so clones; 67% were seen once. This clone was detected once. The target antigen is unknown. The sequence derives from a human donor with chronic lymphocytic leukemia. The gene calls are TRBV2 and TRBJ1-1; D remains unclear. The sample here was PBMCs, taken after 36 months of ibrutinib treatment. CDR3 in DNA: TGTGCCAGCCCAACGATCCGGGCAGCTTTAAACACTGAAGCTTTCTTT. Encoded protein: CASPTIRAALNTEAFF. Full variable domain (missing parts from reference TRBV2 and TRBJ1-1): EPEVTQTPSHQVTQMGQEVILRCVPISNHLYFYWYRQILGQKVEFLVSFYNNEISEKSEIFDDQFSVERPDGSNFTLKIRSTKLEDSAMYFCASPTIRAALNTEAFFGQGTRLTVV.